The table lists the clone carrying this T cell receptor beta chain with a count of one. No antigen is known for it. Investigators isolated RNA and reverse transcribed it into cDNA to act as the sequencing template. Profiling relied on immunoSEQ multiplex PCR, and the TCRdb table lists in-frame clones only, not all of them. This table has fewer than 150,000 clones, about three fifths appearing once. The treatment was: oral pan-JAK inhibitor, 5-10 mg twice daily. This entry is derived from a study of CD8+ T cells in alopecia areata. Study-level results: Sequence data from scalp samples additionally include resident alphabeta T cells of normal skin.

Trimming at V came to 3 bases and at J to 3 bases, leaving 9 bases not matched to a gene. Per the germline V gene, CDR1 is MDHEN and CDR2 is SYDVKM. The CDR3 totals 17 residues. The source of this sequence is a human donor with alopecia areata. The material was CD8+ T cells sorted from blood, obtained at week 4, from a patient treated with tofacitinib. The chain has TRBV28 and TRBJ2-7, with 12 bases identical to TRBD1. This chain's CDR3 is CASSLNVGDRGHYEQYF. The CDR3 DNA reads TGTGCCAGCAGTTTGAATGTCGGGGACAGGGGGCACTACGAGCAGTACTTC.